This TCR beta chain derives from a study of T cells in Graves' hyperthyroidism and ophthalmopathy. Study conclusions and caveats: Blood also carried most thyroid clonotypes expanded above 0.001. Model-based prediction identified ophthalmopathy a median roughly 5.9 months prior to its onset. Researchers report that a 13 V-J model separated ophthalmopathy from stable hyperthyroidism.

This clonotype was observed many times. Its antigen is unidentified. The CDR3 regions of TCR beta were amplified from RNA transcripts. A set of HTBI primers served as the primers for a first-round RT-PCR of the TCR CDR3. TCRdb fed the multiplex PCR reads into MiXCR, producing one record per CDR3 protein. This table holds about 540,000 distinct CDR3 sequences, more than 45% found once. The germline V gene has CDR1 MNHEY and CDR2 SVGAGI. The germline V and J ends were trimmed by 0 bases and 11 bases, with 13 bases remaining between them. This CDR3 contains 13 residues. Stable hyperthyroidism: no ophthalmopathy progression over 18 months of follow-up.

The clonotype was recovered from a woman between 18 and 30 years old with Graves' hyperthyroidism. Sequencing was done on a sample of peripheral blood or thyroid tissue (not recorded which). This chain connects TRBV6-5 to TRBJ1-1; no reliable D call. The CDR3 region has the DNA TGTGCCAGCAGTTACTCGTTATCACAGCCGGCTTTCTTT. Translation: CASSYSLSQPAFF.